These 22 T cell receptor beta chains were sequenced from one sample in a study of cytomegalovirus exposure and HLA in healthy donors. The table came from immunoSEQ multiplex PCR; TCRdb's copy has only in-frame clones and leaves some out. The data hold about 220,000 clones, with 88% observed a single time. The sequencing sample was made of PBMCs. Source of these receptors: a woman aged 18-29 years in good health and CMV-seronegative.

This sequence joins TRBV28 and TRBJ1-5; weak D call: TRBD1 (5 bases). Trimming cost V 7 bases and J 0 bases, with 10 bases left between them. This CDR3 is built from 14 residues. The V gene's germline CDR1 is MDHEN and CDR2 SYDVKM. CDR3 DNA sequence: TGTGCCAGCACCCCGACAGATAGCAATCAGCCCCAGCATTTT. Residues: CASTPTDSNQPQHF.

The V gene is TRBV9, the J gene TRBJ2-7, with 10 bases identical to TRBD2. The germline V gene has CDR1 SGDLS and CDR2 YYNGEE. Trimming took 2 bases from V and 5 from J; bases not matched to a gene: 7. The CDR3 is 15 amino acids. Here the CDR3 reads CASSVSGRAGDEQYF. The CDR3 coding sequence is TGTGCCAGCAGCGTGAGCGGGAGGGCCGGGGACGAGCAGTACTTC.

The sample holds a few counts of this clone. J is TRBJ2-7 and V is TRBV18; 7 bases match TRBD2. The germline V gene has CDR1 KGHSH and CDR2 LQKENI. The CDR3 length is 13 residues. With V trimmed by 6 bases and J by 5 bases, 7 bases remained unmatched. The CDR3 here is CASSWGGDDEQYF. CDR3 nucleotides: TGTGCCAGCTCGTGGGGAGGGGATGACGAGCAGTACTTC.

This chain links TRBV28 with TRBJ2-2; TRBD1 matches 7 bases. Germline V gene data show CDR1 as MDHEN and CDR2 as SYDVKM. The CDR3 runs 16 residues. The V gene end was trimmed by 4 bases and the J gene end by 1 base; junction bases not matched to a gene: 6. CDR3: CASSSDRVQNTGELFF. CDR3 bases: TGTGCCAGCAGTTCCGACAGGGTCCAGAACACCGGGGAGCTGTTTTTT.

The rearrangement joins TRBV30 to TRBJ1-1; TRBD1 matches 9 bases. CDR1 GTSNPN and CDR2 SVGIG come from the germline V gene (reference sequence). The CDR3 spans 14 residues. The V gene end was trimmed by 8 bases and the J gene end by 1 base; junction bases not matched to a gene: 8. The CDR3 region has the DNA TGTGCCGGCACAGGGGGCTCGGGGAACACTGAAGCTTTCTTT. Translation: CAGTGGSGNTEAFF.

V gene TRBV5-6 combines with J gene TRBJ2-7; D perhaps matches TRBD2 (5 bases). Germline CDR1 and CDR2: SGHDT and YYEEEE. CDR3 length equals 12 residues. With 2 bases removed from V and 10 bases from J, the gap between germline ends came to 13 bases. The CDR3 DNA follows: TGTGCCAGCAGCTTACAAGACGGGAACCAGTACTTC. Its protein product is CASSLQDGNQYF.

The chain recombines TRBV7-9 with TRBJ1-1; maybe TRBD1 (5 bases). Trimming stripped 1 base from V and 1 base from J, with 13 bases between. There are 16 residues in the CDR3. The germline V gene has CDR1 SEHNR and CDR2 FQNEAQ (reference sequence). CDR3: CASSLEPPGGNTEAFF. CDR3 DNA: TGTGCCAGCAGCTTAGAGCCGCCGGGGGGGAACACTGAAGCTTTCTTT.

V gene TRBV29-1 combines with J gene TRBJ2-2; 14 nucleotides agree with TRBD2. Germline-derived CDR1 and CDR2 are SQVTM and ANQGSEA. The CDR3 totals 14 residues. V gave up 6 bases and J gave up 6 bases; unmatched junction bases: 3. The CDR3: CSVGLAGASGELFF. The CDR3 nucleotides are TGCAGCGTGGGACTAGCGGGAGCCTCCGGGGAGCTGTTTTTT.

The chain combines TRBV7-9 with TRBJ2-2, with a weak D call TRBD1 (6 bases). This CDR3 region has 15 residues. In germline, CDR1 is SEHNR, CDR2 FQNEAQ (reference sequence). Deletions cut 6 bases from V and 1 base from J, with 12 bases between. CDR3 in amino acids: CASRLTGLNTGELFF. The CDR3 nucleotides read TGTGCCAGCAGACTTACAGGGTTGAACACCGGGGAGCTGTTTTTT. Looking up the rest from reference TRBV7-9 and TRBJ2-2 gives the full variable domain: DTGVSQNPRHKITKRGQNVTFRCDPISEHNRLYWYRQTLGQGPEFLTYFQNEAQLEKSRLLSDRFSAERPKGSFSTLEIQRTEQGDSAMYLCASRLTGLNTGELFFGEGSRLTVL.

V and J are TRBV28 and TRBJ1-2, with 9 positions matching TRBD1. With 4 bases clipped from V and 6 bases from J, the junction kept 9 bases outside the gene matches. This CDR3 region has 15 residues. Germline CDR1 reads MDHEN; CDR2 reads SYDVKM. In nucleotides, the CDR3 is TGTGCCAGCAGTTCAACGGGGACAGGGAGTCATGGCTACACCTTC. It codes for CASSSTGTGSHGYTF.

The CDR3 is CASSYSGQAYNEQFF. CDR3 nucleotide sequence: TGTGCCAGCAGTTACTCGGGGCAGGCGTACAATGAGCAGTTCTTC. The rearrangement uses TRBV6-5 and TRBJ2-1, with D possibly being TRBD1 (5 bases). CDR3 length equals 15 residues. V was trimmed by 0 bases and J by 4 bases, leaving 10 bases between them. Germline CDR1 reads MNHEY; CDR2 reads SVGAGI.

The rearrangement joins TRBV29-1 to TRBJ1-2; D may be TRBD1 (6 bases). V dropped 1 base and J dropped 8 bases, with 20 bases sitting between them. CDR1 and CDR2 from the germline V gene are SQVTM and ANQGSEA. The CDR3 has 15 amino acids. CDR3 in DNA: TGCAGCGTTGAAGGCCCCGGGACACCCGTTGAGGGCTACACCTTC. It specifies CSVEGPGTPVEGYTF.

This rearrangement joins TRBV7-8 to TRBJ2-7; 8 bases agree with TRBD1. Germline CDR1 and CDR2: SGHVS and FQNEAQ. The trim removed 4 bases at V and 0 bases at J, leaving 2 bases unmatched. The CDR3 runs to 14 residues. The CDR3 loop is CASSSGGSSYEQYF. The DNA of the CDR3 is TGTGCCAGCAGCTCAGGGGGCAGCTCCTACGAGCAGTACTTC. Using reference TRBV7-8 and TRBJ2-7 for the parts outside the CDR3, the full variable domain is GAGVSQSPRYKVAKRGQDVALRCDPISGHVSLFWYQQALGQGPEFLTYFQNEAQLDKSGLPSDRFFAERPEGSVSTLKIQRTQQEDSAVYLCASSSGGSSYEQYFGPGTRLTVT.

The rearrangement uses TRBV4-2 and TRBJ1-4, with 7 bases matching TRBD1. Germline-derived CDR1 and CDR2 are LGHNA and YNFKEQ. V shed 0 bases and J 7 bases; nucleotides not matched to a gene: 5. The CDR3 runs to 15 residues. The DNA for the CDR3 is TGTGCCAGCAGCCAAGATGGGGACAGAGTTGAAAAACTGTTTTTT. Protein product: CASSQDGDRVEKLFF.

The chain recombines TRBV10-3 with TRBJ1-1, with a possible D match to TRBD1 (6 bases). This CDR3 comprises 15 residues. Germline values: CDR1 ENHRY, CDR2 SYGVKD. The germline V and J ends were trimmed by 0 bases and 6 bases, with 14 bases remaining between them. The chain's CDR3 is CAISESTGRPAEAFF. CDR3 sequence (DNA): TGTGCCATCAGTGAGTCGACAGGCAGACCTGCTGAAGCTTTCTTT.

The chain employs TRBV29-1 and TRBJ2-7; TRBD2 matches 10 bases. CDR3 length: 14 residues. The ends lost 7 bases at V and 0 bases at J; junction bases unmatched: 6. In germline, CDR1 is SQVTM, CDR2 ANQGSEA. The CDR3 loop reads CSARTSGSSYEQYF. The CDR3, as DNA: TGCAGCGCTCGGACTAGCGGAAGCTCCTACGAGCAGTACTTC.

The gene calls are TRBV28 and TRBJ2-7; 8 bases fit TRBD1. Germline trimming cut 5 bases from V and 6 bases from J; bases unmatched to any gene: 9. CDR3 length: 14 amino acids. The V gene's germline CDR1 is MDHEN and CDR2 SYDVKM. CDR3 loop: CASSHGQGRGEQYF. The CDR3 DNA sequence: TGTGCCAGCAGTCACGGACAGGGTCGGGGCGAGCAGTACTTC.

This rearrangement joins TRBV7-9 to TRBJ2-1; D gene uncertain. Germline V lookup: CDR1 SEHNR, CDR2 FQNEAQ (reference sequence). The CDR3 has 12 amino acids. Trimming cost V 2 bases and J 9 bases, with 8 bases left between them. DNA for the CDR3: TGTGCCAGCAGCTTATCCTCCCGTGAGCAGTTCTTC. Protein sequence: CASSLSSREQFF.

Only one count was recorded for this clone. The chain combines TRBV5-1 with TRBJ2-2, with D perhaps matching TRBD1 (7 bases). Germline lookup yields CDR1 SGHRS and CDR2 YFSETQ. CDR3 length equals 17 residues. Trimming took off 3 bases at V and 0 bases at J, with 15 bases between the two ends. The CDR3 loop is CASSSGTAGANTGELFF. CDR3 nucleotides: TGCGCCAGCAGCTCTGGGACAGCGGGCGCGAACACCGGGGAGCTGTTTTTT.

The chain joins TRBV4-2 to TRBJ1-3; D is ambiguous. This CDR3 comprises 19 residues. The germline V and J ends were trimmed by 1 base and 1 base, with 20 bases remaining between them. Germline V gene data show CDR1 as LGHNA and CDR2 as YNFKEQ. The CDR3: CASSQVSLGDLASGNTIYF. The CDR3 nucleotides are TGTGCCAGCAGCCAAGTTAGTTTAGGAGACCTGGCATCTGGAAACACCATATATTTT.

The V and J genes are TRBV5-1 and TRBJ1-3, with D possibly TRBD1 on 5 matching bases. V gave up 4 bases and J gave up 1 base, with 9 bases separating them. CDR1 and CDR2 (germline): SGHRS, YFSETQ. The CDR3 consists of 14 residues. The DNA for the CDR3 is TGCGCCAGCAGCAAGGACACATCTGGAAACACCATATATTTT. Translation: CASSKDTSGNTIYF.

The CDR3 nucleotides are TGTGCCACCAGCAGATCAACAGGGGTTCTCTATGGCTACACCTTC. This encodes CATSRSTGVLYGYTF. The rearrangement links TRBV15 to TRBJ1-2, with 7 bases that match TRBD1. The CDR3 runs 15 residues. Losses at the gene ends were 2 bases for V and 4 bases for J; bases not matched to a gene: 7. Germline V gives CDR1 LNHNV, CDR2 YYDKDF (reference sequence).